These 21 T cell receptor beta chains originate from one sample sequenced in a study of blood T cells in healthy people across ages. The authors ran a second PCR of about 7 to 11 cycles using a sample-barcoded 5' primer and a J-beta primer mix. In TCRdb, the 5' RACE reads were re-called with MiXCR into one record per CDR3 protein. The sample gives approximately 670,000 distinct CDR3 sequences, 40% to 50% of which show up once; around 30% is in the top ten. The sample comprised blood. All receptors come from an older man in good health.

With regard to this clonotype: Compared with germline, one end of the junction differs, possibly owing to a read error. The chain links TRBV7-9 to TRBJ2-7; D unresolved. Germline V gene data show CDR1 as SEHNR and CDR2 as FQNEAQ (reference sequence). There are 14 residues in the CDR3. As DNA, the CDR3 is TGTGCTAGCAGCTTACGTGTAGGGAATGCCGAGCGGTACTTC. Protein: CASSLRVGNAERYF.

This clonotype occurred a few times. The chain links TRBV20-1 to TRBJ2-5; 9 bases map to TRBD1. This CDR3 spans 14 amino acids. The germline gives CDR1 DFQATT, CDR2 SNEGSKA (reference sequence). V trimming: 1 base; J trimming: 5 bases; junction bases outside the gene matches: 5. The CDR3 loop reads CSARGGTGHETQYF. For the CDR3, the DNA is TGCAGTGCTAGAGGCGGGACAGGGCACGAGACCCAGTACTTC.

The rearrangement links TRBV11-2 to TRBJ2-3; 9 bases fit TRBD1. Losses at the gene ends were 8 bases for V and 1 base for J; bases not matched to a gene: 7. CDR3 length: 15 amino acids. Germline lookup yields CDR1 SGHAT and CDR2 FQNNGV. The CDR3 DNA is TGTGCCAGCGCGGTGGACAGGGGCGGCACAGATACGCAGTATTTT. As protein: CASAVDRGGTDTQYF.

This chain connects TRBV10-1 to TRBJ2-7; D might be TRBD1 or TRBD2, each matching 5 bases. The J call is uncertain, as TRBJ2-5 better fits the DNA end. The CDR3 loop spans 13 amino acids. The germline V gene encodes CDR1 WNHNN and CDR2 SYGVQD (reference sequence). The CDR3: CASRQGPAETQYF. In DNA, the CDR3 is TGCGCCAGCAGGCAGGGACCTGCGGAGACCCAGTACTTC.

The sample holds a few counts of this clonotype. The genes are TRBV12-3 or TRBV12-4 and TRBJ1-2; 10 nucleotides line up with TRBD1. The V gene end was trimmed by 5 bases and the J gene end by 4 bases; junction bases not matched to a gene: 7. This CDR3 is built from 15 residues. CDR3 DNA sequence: TGTGCCAGCAGTGTGACCGGGACAGGGGCCTATGGCTACACCTTC. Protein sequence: CASSVTGTGAYGYTF.

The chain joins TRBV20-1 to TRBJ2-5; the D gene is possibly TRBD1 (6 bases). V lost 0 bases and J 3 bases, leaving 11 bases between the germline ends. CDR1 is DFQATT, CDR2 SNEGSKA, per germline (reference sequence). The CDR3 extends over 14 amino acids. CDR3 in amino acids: CSARDPTGKETQYF. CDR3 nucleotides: TGCAGTGCTAGAGATCCGACAGGCAAAGAGACCCAGTACTTC.

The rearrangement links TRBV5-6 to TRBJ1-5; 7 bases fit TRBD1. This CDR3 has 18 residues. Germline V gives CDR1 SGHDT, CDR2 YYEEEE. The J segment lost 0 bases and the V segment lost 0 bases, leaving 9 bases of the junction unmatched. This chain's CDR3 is CASSLAGTARYSNQPQHF. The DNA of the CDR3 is TGTGCCAGCAGCTTGGCAGGGACAGCTCGGTATAGCAATCAGCCCCAGCATTTT.

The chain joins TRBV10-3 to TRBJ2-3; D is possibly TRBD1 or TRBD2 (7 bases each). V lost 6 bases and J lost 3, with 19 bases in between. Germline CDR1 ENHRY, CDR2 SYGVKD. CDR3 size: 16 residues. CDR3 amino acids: CAISTRQGGGTDTQYF. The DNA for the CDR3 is TGTGCCATCAGCACTCGACAGGGAGGGGGTACAGATACGCAGTATTTT.

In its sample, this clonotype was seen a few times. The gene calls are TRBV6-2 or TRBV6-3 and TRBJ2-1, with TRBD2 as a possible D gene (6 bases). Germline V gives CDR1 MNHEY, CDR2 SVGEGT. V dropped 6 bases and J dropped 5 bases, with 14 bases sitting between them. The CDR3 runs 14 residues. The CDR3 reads CASRESGLHNEQFF. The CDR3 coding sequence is TGTGCCAGCAGGGAGTCGGGACTCCACAATGAGCAGTTCTTC.

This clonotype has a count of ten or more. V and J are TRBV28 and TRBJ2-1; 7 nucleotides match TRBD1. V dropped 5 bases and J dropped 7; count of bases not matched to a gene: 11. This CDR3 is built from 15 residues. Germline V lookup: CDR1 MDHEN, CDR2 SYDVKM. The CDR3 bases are TGTGCCAGCAGTCCCCGGACAGGTCAAGGGAATGAGCAGTTCTTC. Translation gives CASSPRTGQGNEQFF.

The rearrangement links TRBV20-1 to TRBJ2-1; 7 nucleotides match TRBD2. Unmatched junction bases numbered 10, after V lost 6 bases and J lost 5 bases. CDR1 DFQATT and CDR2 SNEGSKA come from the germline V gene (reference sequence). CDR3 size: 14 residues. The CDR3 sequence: CSAQAGRRNNEQFF. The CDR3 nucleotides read TGCAGTGCCCAAGCGGGAAGGCGGAACAATGAGCAGTTCTTC.

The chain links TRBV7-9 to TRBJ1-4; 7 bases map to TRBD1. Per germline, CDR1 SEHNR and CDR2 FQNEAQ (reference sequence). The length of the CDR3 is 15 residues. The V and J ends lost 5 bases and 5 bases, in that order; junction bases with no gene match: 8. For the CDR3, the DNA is TGTGCCAGCAGCCCTCGGACAGGCTCGAATGAAAAACTGTTTTTT. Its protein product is CASSPRTGSNEKLFF.

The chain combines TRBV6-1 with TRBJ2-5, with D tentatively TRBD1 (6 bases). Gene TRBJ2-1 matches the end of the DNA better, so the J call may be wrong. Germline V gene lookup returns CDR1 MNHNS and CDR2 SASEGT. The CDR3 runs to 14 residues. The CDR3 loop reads CASREDSPRETQFF. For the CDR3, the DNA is TGTGCCAGCAGAGAGGACAGCCCGAGGGAGACCCAGTTCTTC.

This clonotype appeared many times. The CDR3 reads CASSGLSYEQYF. The CDR3 DNA follows: TGTGCCAGCTCGGGCCTCTCCTACGAGCAGTACTTC. V is TRBV5-8 and J is TRBJ2-7; D is uncertain. This CDR3 is 12 amino acids long. CDR1 is SGHTS, CDR2 YDEGEE, per germline. Trimming removed 7 bases at V and 0 bases at J, with 8 bases between.

The CDR3 nucleotides are TGTGCCAGCAGCGTAGAGCCCTCCGGGGAGACCCAGTACTTC. It specifies CASSVEPSGETQYF. The rearrangement joins TRBV9 to TRBJ2-5, with no clear D. The CDR3 runs 14 residues. Germline CDR1 and CDR2: SGDLS and YYNGEE. The V end was cut by 0 bases, the J end by 5 bases, with 11 bases between.

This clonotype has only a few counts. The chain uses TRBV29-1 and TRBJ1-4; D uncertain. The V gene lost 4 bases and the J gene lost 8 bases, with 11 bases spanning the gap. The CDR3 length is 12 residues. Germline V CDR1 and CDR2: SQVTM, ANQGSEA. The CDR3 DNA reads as TGCAGCGTTGTTGAGGTCGGAGAAAAACTGTTTTTT. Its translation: CSVVEVGEKLFF.

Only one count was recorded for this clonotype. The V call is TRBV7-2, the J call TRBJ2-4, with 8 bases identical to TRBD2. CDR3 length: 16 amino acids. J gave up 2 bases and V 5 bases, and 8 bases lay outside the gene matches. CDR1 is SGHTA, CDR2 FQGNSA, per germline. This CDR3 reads CASSPEGGRPKNIQYF. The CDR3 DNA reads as TGTGCCAGCAGCCCCGAGGGCGGGAGGCCCAAAAACATTCAGTACTTC.

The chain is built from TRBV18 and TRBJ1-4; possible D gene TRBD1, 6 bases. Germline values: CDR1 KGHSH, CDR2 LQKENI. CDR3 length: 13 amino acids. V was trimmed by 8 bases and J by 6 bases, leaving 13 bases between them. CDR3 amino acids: CASGSWTDEKLFF. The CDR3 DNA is TGTGCCAGCGGGAGTTGGACAGATGAAAAACTGTTTTTT.

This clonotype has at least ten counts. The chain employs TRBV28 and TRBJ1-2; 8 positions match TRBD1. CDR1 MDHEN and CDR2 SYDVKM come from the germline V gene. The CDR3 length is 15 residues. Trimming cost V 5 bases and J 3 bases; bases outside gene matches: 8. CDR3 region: CASSTLRGRDYGYTF. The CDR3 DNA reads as TGTGCCAGCAGTACACTCAGGGGGCGCGACTATGGCTACACCTTC.

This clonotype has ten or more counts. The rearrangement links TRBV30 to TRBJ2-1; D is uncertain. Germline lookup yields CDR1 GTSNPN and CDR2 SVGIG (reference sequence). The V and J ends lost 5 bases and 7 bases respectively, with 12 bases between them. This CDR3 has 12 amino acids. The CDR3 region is CAWSSLVNEQFF. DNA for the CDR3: TGTGCCTGGTCCAGTCTTGTGAATGAGCAGTTCTTC.

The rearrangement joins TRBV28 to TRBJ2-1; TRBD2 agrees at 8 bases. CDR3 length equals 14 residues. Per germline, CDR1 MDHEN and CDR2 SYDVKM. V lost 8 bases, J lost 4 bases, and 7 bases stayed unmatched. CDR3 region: CASGVGTRYNEQFF. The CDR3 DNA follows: TGTGCCAGCGGCGTCGGGACTAGATACAATGAGCAGTTCTTC.